The rows below give T cell receptor beta chains drawn from one sample of a study of low-dose radiotherapy and immunotherapy resistance in tumors. One entry per CDR3 protein results from TCRdb running MiXCR on the reads. Altogether about 39,000 distinct CDR3 sequences are present, less than 25% being singletons, with the ten largest covering 9.2%. This specimen was PBMCs, taken after low-dose radiotherapy plus immunotherapy. These receptors were obtained from a female donor with ovarian cancer. CDR3s include the opening cysteine and the closing phenylalanine or tryptophan. The order of the fields is J gene, clone size, D gene, V gene, CDR3 DNA, CDR3 protein. The D gene is left open where the match is weak. Clone size is stated in some rows and not others, as once, few, many or a class when expanded.

j_call: TRBJ2-3
clone_size: -
d_call: -
v_call: TRBV19
cdr3_nt: TGTGCCAGTAGTGAGACAGGTTACGGAGATACGCAGTATTTT
cdr3_aa: CASSETGYGDTQYF

j_call: TRBJ2-3
clone_size: many
d_call: TRBD2
v_call: TRBV11-2
cdr3_nt: TGTGCCAGCAGCTCCGGGACTAGCGGGCGGACGCAGTATTTT
cdr3_aa: CASSSGTSGRTQYF

j_call: TRBJ2-1
clone_size: few
d_call: -
v_call: TRBV5-1
cdr3_nt: TGCGCCAGCAGGCCGGAGGCGGTAAGCTCCTACAATGAGCAGTTCTTC
cdr3_aa: CASRPEAVSSYNEQFF

j_call: TRBJ2-4
clone_size: -
d_call: -
v_call: TRBV5-8
cdr3_nt: TGTGCCAGCAGCTTGGAAAGGGGGGGAACCAAAAACATTCAGTACTTC
cdr3_aa: CASSLERGGTKNIQYF

j_call: TRBJ2-7
clone_size: many
d_call: -
v_call: TRBV12-3/TRBV12-4
cdr3_nt: TGTGCCAGCAGTTCAGGGCAGACCTCCTACGAGCAGTACTTC
cdr3_aa: CASSSGQTSYEQYF

j_call: TRBJ2-3
clone_size: few
d_call: -
v_call: TRBV2
cdr3_nt: TGTGCCAGCAGTGAAAGGGGTTGGGGCGAGCAACGAGATACGCAGTATTTT
cdr3_aa: CASSERGWGEQRDTQYF

j_call: TRBJ1-1
clone_size: many
d_call: TRBD1
v_call: TRBV6-2/TRBV6-3
cdr3_nt: TGTGCCAGCAGTTTATACAGGGGCGGCACTGAAGCTTTCTTT
cdr3_aa: CASSLYRGGTEAFF

j_call: TRBJ2-5
clone_size: many
d_call: -
v_call: TRBV6-5
cdr3_nt: TGTGCCAGCAGAGATCCGGGACTCCAGGAGACCCAGTACTTC
cdr3_aa: CASRDPGLQETQYF

j_call: TRBJ2-2
clone_size: many
d_call: -
v_call: TRBV5-1
cdr3_nt: TGCGCCAGCAGCCCCGACAGGTCCCACACCGGGGAGCTGTTTTTT
cdr3_aa: CASSPDRSHTGELFF

j_call: TRBJ2-2
clone_size: many
d_call: -
v_call: TRBV19
cdr3_nt: TGTGCCAGTAGTATTCGCTTCACCGGGGAGCTGTTTTTT
cdr3_aa: CASSIRFTGELFF

j_call: TRBJ1-1
clone_size: many
d_call: -
v_call: TRBV6-2/TRBV6-3
cdr3_nt: TGTGCCAGCACTGACCCTCTCGGGGGATTGAACACTGAAGCTTTCTTT
cdr3_aa: CASTDPLGGLNTEAFF

j_call: TRBJ1-2
clone_size: many
d_call: TRBD1
v_call: TRBV19
cdr3_nt: TGTGCCAGTAGTCTAGCGACAGGGACGGACTATGGCTACACCTTC
cdr3_aa: CASSLATGTDYGYTF

j_call: TRBJ1-4
clone_size: many
d_call: TRBD1
v_call: TRBV5-4
cdr3_nt: TGTGCCAGCAGCTTTTCGGACAGGAATAATGAAAAACTGTTTTTT
cdr3_aa: CASSFSDRNNEKLFF

j_call: TRBJ2-1
clone_size: many
d_call: -
v_call: TRBV27
cdr3_nt: TGTGCCAGCAGTCCCTTGGGGAATGAGCAGTTCTTC
cdr3_aa: CASSPLGNEQFF

j_call: TRBJ2-7
clone_size: many
d_call: TRBD1
v_call: TRBV20-1
cdr3_nt: TGCAGTGCTAGACGACAGGGGGGCGAGCAGTACTTC
cdr3_aa: CSARRQGGEQYF

j_call: TRBJ2-3
clone_size: many
d_call: TRBD2
v_call: TRBV10-3
cdr3_nt: TGTGCCACCAAGGCCCCCAGCGGGGGCGCCGATACGCAGTATTTT
cdr3_aa: CATKAPSGGADTQYF

j_call: TRBJ2-5
clone_size: many
d_call: -
v_call: TRBV6-1
cdr3_nt: TGTGCCAGCAGCCCCACAGGGCGGGGAGGCAAAGAGACCCAGTACTTC
cdr3_aa: CASSPTGRGGKETQYF

j_call: TRBJ1-3
clone_size: many
d_call: -
v_call: TRBV25-1
cdr3_nt: TGTGCCAGCAGTGAATATGGGCCCAGAGACACCATATATTTT
cdr3_aa: CASSEYGPRDTIYF

j_call: TRBJ2-7
clone_size: many
d_call: TRBD2
v_call: TRBV14
cdr3_nt: TGTGCCAGCAGCGTGGGACTAGCGGGAACCTACGAGCAGTACTTC
cdr3_aa: CASSVGLAGTYEQYF

j_call: TRBJ2-1
clone_size: -
d_call: -
v_call: TRBV7-2
cdr3_nt: TGTGCCAGCAGCTTTTGGGGGGAGAATGGAAAGTTCTTC
cdr3_aa: CASSFWGENGKFF

j_call: TRBJ2-2
clone_size: many
d_call: -
v_call: TRBV5-1
cdr3_nt: TGCGCCAGCAGCTTGAACGGGGCGACCAACACCGGGGAGCTGTTTTTT
cdr3_aa: CASSLNGATNTGELFF

j_call: TRBJ2-3
clone_size: -
d_call: TRBD2
v_call: TRBV5-1
cdr3_nt: TGCGCCAGCAGCGCACTAGCGGGGACAAACGCAGATACGCAGTATTTT
cdr3_aa: CASSALAGTNADTQYF

j_call: TRBJ2-3
clone_size: many
d_call: TRBD2
v_call: TRBV27
cdr3_nt: TGTGCCAGCAGTCCCATAGCGGGGGGGCCCACAGATACGCAGTATTTT
cdr3_aa: CASSPIAGGPTDTQYF

j_call: TRBJ2-5
clone_size: many
d_call: TRBD1
v_call: TRBV18
cdr3_nt: TGTGCCAGCTCGATACAGGGGCAAGAGACCCAGTACTTC
cdr3_aa: CASSIQGQETQYF

j_call: TRBJ2-7
clone_size: few
d_call: TRBD1
v_call: TRBV2
cdr3_nt: TGTGCCAGCAGTCCCACCGGGACAGGGGGAACCGAGCAGTACTTC
cdr3_aa: CASSPTGTGGTEQYF

j_call: TRBJ1-2
clone_size: many
d_call: TRBD1
v_call: TRBV4-2
cdr3_nt: TGTGCCAGCAGCCAGACAGGGACCTATGGCTACACCTTC
cdr3_aa: CASSQTGTYGYTF

j_call: TRBJ2-1
clone_size: many
d_call: -
v_call: TRBV27
cdr3_nt: TGTGCCAGCAGGGAGGAGACGCGCCTAACCTTCAATGAGCAGTTCTTC
cdr3_aa: CASREETRLTFNEQFF

j_call: TRBJ2-7
clone_size: -
d_call: TRBD1
v_call: TRBV2
cdr3_nt: TGTGCCACCGCCGGGACAGGGTTCTCCGAGCAGTACTTC
cdr3_aa: CATAGTGFSEQYF

j_call: TRBJ1-2
clone_size: many
d_call: TRBD1
v_call: TRBV27
cdr3_nt: TGTGCCAGCAGTTTAGGCAGGGGGCTTAACTATGGCTACACCTTC
cdr3_aa: CASSLGRGLNYGYTF

j_call: TRBJ2-2
clone_size: -
d_call: -
v_call: TRBV5-1
cdr3_nt: -
cdr3_aa: CASSSGQGSGELFFF